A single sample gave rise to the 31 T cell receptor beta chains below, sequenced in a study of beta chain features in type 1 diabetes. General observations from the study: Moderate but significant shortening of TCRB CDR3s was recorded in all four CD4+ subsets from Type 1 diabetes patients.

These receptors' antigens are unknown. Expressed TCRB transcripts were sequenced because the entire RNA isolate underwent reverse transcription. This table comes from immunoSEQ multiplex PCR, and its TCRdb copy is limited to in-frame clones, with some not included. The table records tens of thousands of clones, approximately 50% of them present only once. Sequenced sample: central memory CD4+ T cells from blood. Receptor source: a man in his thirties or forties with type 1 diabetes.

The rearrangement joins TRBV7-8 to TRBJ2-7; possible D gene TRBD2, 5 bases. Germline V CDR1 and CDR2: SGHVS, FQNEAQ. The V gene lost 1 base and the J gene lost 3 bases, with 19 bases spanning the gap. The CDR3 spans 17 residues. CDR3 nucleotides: TGTGCCAGCAGCTTAGATAACGCGCGAGGGAGAGTCTACGAGCAGTACTTC. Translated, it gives CASSLDNARGRVYEQYF. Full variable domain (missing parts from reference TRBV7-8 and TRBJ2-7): GAGVSQSPRYKVAKRGQDVALRCDPISGHVSLFWYQQALGQGPEFLTYFQNEAQLDKSGLPSDRFFAERPEGSVSTLKIQRTQQEDSAVYLCASSLDNARGRVYEQYFGPGTRLTVT.

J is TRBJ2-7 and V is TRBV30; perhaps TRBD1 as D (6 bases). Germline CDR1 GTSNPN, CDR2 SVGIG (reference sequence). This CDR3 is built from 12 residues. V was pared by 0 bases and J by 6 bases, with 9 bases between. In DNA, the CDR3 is TGTGCCTGGAGTGTACTAGGGGGCGAGCAGTACTTC. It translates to CAWSVLGGEQYF.

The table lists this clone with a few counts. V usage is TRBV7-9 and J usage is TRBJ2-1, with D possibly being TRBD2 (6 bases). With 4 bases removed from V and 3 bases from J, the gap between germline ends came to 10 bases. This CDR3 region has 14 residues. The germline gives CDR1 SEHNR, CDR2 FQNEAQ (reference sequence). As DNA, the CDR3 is TGTGCCAGCAGCTCTCCGGGACTCTACAATGAGCAGTTCTTC. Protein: CASSSPGLYNEQFF.

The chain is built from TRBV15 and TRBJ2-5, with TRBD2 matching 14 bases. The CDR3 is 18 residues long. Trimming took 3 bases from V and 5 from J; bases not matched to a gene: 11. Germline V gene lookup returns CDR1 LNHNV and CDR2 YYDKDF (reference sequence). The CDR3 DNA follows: TGTGCCACCAGCAGCCCTTTTAGACTAGCGGGGGGGCTGGAGACCCAGTACTTC. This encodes CATSSPFRLAGGLETQYF.

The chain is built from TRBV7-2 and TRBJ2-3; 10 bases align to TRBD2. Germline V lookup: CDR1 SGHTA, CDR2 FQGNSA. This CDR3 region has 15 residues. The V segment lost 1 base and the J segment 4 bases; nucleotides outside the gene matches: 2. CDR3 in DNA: TGTGCCAGCAGCTTAGAGCGGGGGGGGGCAGATACGCAGTATTTT. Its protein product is CASSLERGGADTQYF.

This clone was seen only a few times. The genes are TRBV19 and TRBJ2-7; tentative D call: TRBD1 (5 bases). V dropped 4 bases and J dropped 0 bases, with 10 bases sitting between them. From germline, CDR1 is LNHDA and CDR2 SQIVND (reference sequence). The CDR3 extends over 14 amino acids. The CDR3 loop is CASSTAGLSYEQYF. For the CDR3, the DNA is TGTGCCAGTAGTACGGCAGGGCTCTCCTACGAGCAGTACTTC. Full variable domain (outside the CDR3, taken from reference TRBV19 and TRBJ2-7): DGGITQSPKYLFRKEGQNVTLSCEQNLNHDAMYWYRQDPGQGLRLIYYSQIVNDFQKGDIAEGYSVSREKKESFPLTVTSAQKNPTAFYLCASSTAGLSYEQYFGPGTRLTVT.

The CDR3 loop reads CASSLVRTASYEQYF. In DNA form, the CDR3 reads TGTGCCAGCAGCTTAGTCCGGACAGCCTCCTACGAGCAGTACTTC. The J gene is TRBJ2-7, the V gene TRBV7-8; D may be TRBD1 (6 bases). Germline V gives CDR1 SGHVS, CDR2 FQNEAQ. Trimming removed 1 base from V and 0 bases from J, with 10 bases in between. The CDR3 contains 15 residues.

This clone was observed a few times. CDR3 in amino acids: CASSLAVTGGQETQYF. The CDR3 DNA reads TGTGCCAGCAGCTTAGCTGTCACGGGGGGCCAAGAGACCCAGTACTTC. V gene TRBV7-9 combines with J gene TRBJ2-5; the match to TRBD2 covers 7 bases. Trimming took 0 bases from V and 1 from J; bases not matched to a gene: 5. Germline V CDR1 and CDR2: SEHNR, FQNEAQ (reference sequence). There are 16 residues in the CDR3.

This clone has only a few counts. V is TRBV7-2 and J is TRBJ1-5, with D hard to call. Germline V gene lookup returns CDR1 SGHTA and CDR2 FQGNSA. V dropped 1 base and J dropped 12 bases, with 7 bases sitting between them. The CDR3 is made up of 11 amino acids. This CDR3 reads CASSLGGFQHF. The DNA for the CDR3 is TGTGCCAGCAGCTTAGGAGGTTTCCAGCATTTT.

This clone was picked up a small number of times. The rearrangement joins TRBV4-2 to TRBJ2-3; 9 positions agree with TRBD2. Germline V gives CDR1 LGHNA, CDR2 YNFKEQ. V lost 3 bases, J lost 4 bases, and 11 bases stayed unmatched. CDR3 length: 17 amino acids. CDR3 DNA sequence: TGTGCCAGCAGCCATCCGGCGGGAGGGCCAATTCCAGATACGCAGTATTTT. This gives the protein CASSHPAGGPIPDTQYF.

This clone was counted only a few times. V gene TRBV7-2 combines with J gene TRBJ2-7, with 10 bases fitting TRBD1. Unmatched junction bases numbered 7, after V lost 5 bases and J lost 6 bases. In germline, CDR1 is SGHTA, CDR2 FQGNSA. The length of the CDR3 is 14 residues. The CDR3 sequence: CASSRGTGDGEQYF. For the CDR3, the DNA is TGTGCCAGCAGCCGAGGGACAGGGGACGGCGAGCAGTACTTC.

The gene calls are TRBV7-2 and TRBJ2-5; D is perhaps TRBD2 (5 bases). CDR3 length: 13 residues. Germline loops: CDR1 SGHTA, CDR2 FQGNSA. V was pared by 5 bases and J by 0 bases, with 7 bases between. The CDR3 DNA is TGTGCCAGCAGCATGGACTACCAAGAGACCCAGTACTTC. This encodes CASSMDYQETQYF. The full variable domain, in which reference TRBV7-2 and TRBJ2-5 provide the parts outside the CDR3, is GAGVSQSPSNKVTEKGKDVELRCDPISGHTALYWYRQSLGQGLEFLIYFQGNSAPDKSGLPSDRFSAERTGGSVSTLTIQRTQQEDSAVYLCASSMDYQETQYFGPGTRLLVL.

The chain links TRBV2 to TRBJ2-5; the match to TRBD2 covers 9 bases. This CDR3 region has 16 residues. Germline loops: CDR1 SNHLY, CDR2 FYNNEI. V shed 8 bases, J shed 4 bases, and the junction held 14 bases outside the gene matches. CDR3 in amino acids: CASHLGAAGGGETQYF. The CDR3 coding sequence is TGTGCCAGCCACCTTGGGGCAGCGGGGGGAGGAGAGACCCAGTACTTC.

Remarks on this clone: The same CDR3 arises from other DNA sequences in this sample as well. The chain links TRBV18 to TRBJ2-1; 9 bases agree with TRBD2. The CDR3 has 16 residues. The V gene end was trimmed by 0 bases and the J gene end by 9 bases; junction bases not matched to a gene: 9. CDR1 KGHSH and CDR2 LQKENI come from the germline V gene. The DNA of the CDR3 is TGTGCCAGCTCACCACCGGGTGCGGGAGGGCCTAGTGAGCAGTTCTTC. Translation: CASSPPGAGGPSEQFF.

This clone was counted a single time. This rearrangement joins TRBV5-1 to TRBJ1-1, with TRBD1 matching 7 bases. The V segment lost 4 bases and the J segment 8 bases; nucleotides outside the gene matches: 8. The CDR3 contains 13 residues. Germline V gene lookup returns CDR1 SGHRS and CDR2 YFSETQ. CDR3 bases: TGCGCCAGCAGCCGGACAGGATGGGGCGAAGCTTTCTTT. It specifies CASSRTGWGEAFF.

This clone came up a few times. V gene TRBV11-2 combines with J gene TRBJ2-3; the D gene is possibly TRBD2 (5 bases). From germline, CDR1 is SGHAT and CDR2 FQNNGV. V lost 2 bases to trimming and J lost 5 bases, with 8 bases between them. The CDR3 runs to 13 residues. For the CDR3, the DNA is TGTGCCAGCAGCTTACCGGGGATAGATACGCAGTATTTT. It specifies CASSLPGIDTQYF.

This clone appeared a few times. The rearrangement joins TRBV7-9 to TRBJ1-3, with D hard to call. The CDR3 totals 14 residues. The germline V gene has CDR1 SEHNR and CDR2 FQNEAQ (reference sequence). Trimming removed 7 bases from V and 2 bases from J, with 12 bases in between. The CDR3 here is CASIKTDTGNTIYF. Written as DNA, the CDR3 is TGTGCCAGCATCAAAACCGACACTGGAAACACCATATATTTT.

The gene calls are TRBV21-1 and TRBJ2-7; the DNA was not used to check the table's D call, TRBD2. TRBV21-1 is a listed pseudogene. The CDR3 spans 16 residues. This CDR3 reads CASSTARGGCSYEQYF. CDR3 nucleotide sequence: TGTGCCAGCAGCACGGCGAGGGGGGGGTGCTCCTACGAGCAGTACTTC.

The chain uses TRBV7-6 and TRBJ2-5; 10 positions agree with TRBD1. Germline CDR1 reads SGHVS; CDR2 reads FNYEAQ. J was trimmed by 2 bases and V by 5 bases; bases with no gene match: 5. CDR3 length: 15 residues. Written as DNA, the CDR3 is TGTGCCAGCAGCCAAGGACAGGGGGAACAAGAGACCCAGTACTTC. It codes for CASSQGQGEQETQYF.

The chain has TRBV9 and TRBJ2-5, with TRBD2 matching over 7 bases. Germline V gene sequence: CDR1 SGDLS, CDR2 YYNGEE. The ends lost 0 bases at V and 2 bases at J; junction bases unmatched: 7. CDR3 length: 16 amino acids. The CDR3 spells CASSVDQRGGQETQYF. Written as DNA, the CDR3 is TGTGCCAGCAGCGTAGATCAGCGGGGAGGACAAGAGACCCAGTACTTC.

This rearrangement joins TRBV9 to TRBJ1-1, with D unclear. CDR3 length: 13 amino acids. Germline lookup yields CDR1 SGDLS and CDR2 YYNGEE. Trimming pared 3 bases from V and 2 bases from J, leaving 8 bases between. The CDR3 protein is CASSAALNTEAFF. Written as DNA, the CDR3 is TGTGCCAGCAGCGCCGCACTCAACACTGAAGCTTTCTTT. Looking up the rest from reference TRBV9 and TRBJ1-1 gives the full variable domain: DSGVTQTPKHLITATGQRVTLRCSPRSGDLSVYWYQQSLDQGLQFLIQYYNGEERAKGNILERFSAQQFPDLHSELNLSSLELGDSALYFCASSAALNTEAFFGQGTRLTVV.

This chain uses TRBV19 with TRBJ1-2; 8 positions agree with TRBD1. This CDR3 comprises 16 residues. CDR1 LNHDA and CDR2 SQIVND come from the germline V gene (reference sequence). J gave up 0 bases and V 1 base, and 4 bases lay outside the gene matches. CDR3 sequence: CASSIARGPTNYGYTF. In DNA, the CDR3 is TGTGCCAGTAGTATAGCCAGGGGGCCCACTAACTATGGCTACACCTTC.

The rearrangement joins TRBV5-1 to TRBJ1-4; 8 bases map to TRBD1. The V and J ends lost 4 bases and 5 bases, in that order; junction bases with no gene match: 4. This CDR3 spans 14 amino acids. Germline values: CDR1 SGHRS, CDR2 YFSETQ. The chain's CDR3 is CASSQGQENEKLFF. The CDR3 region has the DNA TGCGCCAGCAGCCAGGGACAGGAGAATGAAAAACTGTTTTTT.

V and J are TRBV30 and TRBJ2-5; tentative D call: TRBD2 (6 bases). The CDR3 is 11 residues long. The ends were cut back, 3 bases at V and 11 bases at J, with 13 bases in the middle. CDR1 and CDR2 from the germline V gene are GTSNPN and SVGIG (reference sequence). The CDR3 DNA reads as TGTGCCTGGAGCCCCAGTCGGGAGCAGTACTTC. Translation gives CAWSPSREQYF.

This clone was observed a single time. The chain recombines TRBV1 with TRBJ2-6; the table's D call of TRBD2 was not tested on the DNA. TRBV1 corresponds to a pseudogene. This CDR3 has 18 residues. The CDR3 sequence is CTSSRRSLCKSRANVLTF. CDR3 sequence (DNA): TGCACCAGCAGTCGTAGAAGTTTGTGCAAAAGTCGGGCCAACGTCCTGACTTTC.

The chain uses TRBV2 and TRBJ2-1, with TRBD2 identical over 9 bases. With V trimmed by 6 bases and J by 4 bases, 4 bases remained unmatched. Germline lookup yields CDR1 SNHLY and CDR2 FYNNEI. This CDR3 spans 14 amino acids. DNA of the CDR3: TGTGCCAGCAGGGCGGGAGGGCCTTACAATGAGCAGTTCTTC. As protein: CASRAGGPYNEQFF.

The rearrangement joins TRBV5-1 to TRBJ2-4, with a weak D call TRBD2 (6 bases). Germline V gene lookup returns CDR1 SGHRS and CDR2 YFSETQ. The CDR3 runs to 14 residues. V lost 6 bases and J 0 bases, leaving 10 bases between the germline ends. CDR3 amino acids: CASNRDSAKNIQYF. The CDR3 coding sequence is TGCGCCAGCAATAGGGACTCAGCCAAAAACATTCAGTACTTC.

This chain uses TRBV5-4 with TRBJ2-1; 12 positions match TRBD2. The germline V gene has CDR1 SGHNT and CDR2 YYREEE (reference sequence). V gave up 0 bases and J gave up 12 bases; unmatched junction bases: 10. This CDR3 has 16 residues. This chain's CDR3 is CASSLGGLAGGPGQFF. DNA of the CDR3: TGTGCCAGCAGCTTGGGAGGGCTAGCGGGAGGGCCAGGGCAGTTCTTC.

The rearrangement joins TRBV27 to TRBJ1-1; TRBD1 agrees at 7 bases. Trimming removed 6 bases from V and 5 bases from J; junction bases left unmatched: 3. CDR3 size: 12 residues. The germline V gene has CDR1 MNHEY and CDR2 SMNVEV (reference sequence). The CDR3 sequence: CASSQQGTEAFF. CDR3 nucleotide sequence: TGTGCCAGCAGCCAACAGGGGACTGAAGCTTTCTTT.

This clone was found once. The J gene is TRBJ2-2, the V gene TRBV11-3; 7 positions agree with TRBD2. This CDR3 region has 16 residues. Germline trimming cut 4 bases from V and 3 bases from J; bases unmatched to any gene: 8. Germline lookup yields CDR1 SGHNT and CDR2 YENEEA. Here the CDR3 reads CASSSTGRGDTGELFF. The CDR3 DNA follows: TGTGCCAGCAGCTCTACTGGACGGGGGGACACCGGGGAGCTGTTTTTT.

The CDR3 here is CASSGQLSSGANVLTF. CDR3 nucleotide sequence: TGTGCCAGCTCCGGACAGTTGAGCTCTGGGGCCAACGTCCTGACTTTC. The chain couples TRBV18 to TRBJ2-6; perhaps TRBD1 as D (6 bases). V was cut by 6 bases and J by 0 bases, with 12 bases left in between. The CDR3 has 16 residues. From germline, CDR1 is KGHSH and CDR2 LQKENI.